The rows below give T cell receptor beta chains drawn from one sample of a study of shared clonotypes between healthy human individuals. Repertoires were generated with immunoSEQ multiplex PCR, while TCRdb's copy carries only in-frame clones and drops some. The sample carries about 2.2 million clones, 85% to 95% recorded once. The source material was naive CD8+ T cells from PBMCs. Receptor source: a man in his late teens or twenties in good health. Some clones in this sample may be carry-over from other donors' samples. The CDR3 runs from the conserved cysteine through the conserved F or W. The D gene is left open where the match is weak. Only some rows state a clone size, as once, few, many or a class for expanded clones.

d_call: -
j_call: TRBJ1-1
v_call: TRBV5-6
clone_size: few
cdr3_aa: CASSLDAVNTEAFF
cdr3_nt: TGTGCCAGCAGCTTGGATGCTGTGAACACTGAAGCTTTCTTT

d_call: -
j_call: TRBJ2-5
v_call: TRBV11-2
clone_size: -
cdr3_aa: CASSLESRRSEQYF
cdr3_nt: TGTGCCAGCAGCTTAGAGTCTCGCCGCTCTGAGCAGTACTTC

d_call: TRBD1
j_call: TRBJ2-5
v_call: TRBV5-4
clone_size: -
cdr3_aa: CASSAYTTGLETQYF
cdr3_nt: TGTGCCAGCAGCGCGTACACGACAGGGTTGGAGACCCAGTACTTC

d_call: -
j_call: TRBJ1-5
v_call: TRBV19
clone_size: -
cdr3_aa: CASSTSSRAPDQPQHF
cdr3_nt: TGTGCCAGTAGTACCTCGTCCCGGGCCCCGGATCAGCCCCAGCATTTT

d_call: -
j_call: TRBJ2-4
v_call: TRBV15
clone_size: -
cdr3_aa: CATSRGGGGDIQYF
cdr3_nt: TGTGCCACCAGCAGAGGGGGAGGGGGTGACATTCAGTACTTC

d_call: -
j_call: TRBJ1-5
v_call: TRBV11-2
clone_size: -
cdr3_aa: CASSLDWTTYSNQPQHF
cdr3_nt: TGTGCCAGCAGCTTAGATTGGACAACTTATAGCAATCAGCCCCAGCATTTT

d_call: -
j_call: TRBJ2-7
v_call: TRBV5-6
clone_size: once
cdr3_aa: CASSFQGPYEQYF
cdr3_nt: TGTGCCAGCAGCTTCCAGGGTCCCTACGAGCAGTACTTC

d_call: TRBD1
j_call: TRBJ2-7
v_call: TRBV27
clone_size: once
cdr3_aa: CASRGGTGENPYEQYF
cdr3_nt: TGTGCCAGCAGGGGGGGGACAGGGGAAAATCCCTACGAGCAGTACTTC

d_call: -
j_call: TRBJ2-4
v_call: TRBV28
clone_size: -
cdr3_aa: CASSSRLGSGKNIQYF
cdr3_nt: TGTGCCAGCAGTTCGCGACTAGGGAGTGGCAAAAACATTCAGTACTTC

d_call: TRBD2
j_call: TRBJ2-1
v_call: TRBV25-1
clone_size: -
cdr3_aa: CASSGAGPRKQFF
cdr3_nt: TGTGCCAGCAGTGGAGCGGGGCCCCGTAAGCAGTTCTTC

d_call: -
j_call: TRBJ1-2
v_call: TRBV29-1
clone_size: -
cdr3_aa: CSVVQGANYGYTF
cdr3_nt: TGCAGCGTTGTTCAGGGAGCTAACTATGGCTACACCTTC

d_call: -
j_call: TRBJ2-7
v_call: TRBV27
clone_size: -
cdr3_aa: CASSLGTHYEQYF
cdr3_nt: TGTGCCAGCAGTTTGGGGACCCACTACGAGCAGTACTTC

d_call: -
j_call: TRBJ1-4
v_call: TRBV7-9
clone_size: -
cdr3_aa: CASSLDRNEKLFF
cdr3_nt: TGTGCCAGCAGCCTCGACAGGAATGAAAAACTGTTTTTT

d_call: -
j_call: TRBJ2-7
v_call: TRBV10-3
clone_size: once
cdr3_aa: CAIRETDNPYEQYF
cdr3_nt: TGTGCCATCAGGGAGACAGACAACCCCTACGAGCAGTACTTC